This TCR beta chain was sequenced during a study of post-analysis software for immune sequencing data (dated by TCRdb to 2013 to 2016). Concerning the study at large: The recorded disease courses included relapsing-remitting, secondary progressive and progressive-relapsing multiple sclerosis, and some patients had no subtype annotation. The patient repertoires were compared against approximately ten previously published healthy control repertoires obtained from donors aged 6 to 25 years. A subset of samples was prepared in parallel using single-end sample barcoding, then pooled and co-amplified after Illumina adapter ligation. The paper's findings and limits, for the study overall: The multiple sclerosis patient group was slightly younger than the control group. When samples were clustered directly using the F measure, samples prepared in the same batch co-clustered strongly, which prompted a batch-effect correction. Compared with controls, multiple sclerosis patients had significantly lower normalized Chao1 diversity, a finding suggesting substantial peripheral T-cell clonal expansion. Patients showed significantly higher frequencies than controls for five TRBV segments, among them TRBV5-6, TRBV5-1 and TRBV20-1.

TCR beta repertoires were profiled from peripheral blood of about a dozen young patients with multiple sclerosis to demonstrate the VDJtools post-analysis software. The multiple sclerosis patients were children and adolescents ranging in age from roughly 6 to 16 years. In the germline V gene, CDR1 corresponds to MGHRA and CDR2 to YSYEKL. V is shortened by 1 base, J by 9 bases, and the region joining them spans 24 bases. The cysteine opens and the phenylalanine closes a CDR3 of 17 amino acids. Left in the record is the CDR3 DNA by itself, 51 bases read in frame from the first base. Details on this clonotype: The clone's antigen remains unknown. No base quality information exists; no much larger clone differs at one position.

The library relied on PCR. Data came from an Illumina HiSeq 2500. To reduce PCR and sequencing biases, unique molecular identifiers were incorporated into the TCR beta cDNA libraries. Per 1 to 10 million input T cells, roughly 500,000 cDNA molecules were obtained, such that each molecule approximated one T cell. Patient libraries were prepared and sequenced with the same protocol used for the earlier healthy control dataset. Samples belonging to the same batch were prepared together, multiplexed and sequenced on a shared HiSeq lane. For the original study's pipeline: Raw barcoded reads were processed with MIGEC, discarding single-read molecular identifier groups before consensus assembly and CDR3 extraction. Clonotype tables were post-analysed with VDJtools, normalizing diversity by down-sampling all datasets to the smallest sample size. Repertoire overlap clustering matched CDR3 amino acid but not nucleotide sequences to correct batch-related cross-sample contamination. Through fastp at Q25 and MiXCR, TCRdb rebuilt clones from the public reads, retaining in-frame beta chains. Every CDR3 protein is listed once, alongside the most common genes and DNA of its rows. Here the V and J calls rest on TCRdb's processing, not on the authors' analysis. This sample comprises some 500,000 distinct CDR3 sequences, 40% to 55% of them detected only once. The ten largest clones capture 12% of the sample.

This chain joins TRBV4-1 to TRBJ1-2, with no reliable assignment of the D segment. The sequence was obtained from a girl aged 10-17 years with multiple sclerosis. Sequences were obtained from blood. The nucleotide sequence reads TGCGCCAGCAGCCAAGGAGGTCGTGCCAGGACTTTTTATAGCTACACCTTC. Translated, it reads CASSQGGRARTFYSYTF.